These 7 T cell receptor beta chains were all obtained from the same sample, sequenced in a study of blood T cell repertoires in COVID-19. TCRdb keeps only in-frame clones here, not all; method: immunoSEQ multiplex PCR. The table shows some 45,000 clones, with 70% to 90% occurring only once. The sequencing sample was made of peripheral blood. The receptor set was obtained from a woman older than 75 with acute or convalescent COVID-19.

The rearrangement links TRBV7-2 to TRBJ2-7, with 11 bases identical to TRBD1. This CDR3 has 16 residues. The ends lost 5 bases at V and 1 base at J; junction bases unmatched: 7. The germline V gene has CDR1 SGHTA and CDR2 FQGNSA. CDR3 sequence: CASSLLGQGASYEQYF. CDR3 nucleotides: TGTGCCAGCAGCCTCCTCGGACAGGGGGCTTCCTACGAGCAGTACTTC.

V gene TRBV11-2 combines with J gene TRBJ2-7; 8 nucleotides match TRBD2. The CDR3 is made up of 14 amino acids. V lost 1 base, J lost 6 bases, and 5 bases stayed unmatched. CDR1 and CDR2 from the germline V gene are SGHAT and FQNNGV. CDR3 DNA sequence: TGTGCCAGCAGCTTAGCGGGAGGGCCTGGCGAGCAGTACTTC. It is translated as CASSLAGGPGEQYF.

This clone showed up just a few times. The chain employs TRBV6-5 and TRBJ1-5; D is unclear. Germline V gives CDR1 MNHEY, CDR2 SVGAGI. The V end lost 7 bases, the J end lost 0 bases, and 13 bases lay between the germline ends. The CDR3 is 15 residues long. DNA of the CDR3: TGTGCCAGCACCCCAGGCCCCGGTAGCAATCAGCCCCAGCATTTT. As protein: CASTPGPGSNQPQHF.

The chain joins TRBV12-3 or TRBV12-4 to TRBJ1-1, with no clear D. Trimming shortened V by 1 base and J by 4 bases, and 7 bases separated the two germline ends. This CDR3 spans 13 amino acids. In nucleotides, the CDR3 is TGTGCCAGCAGTTTAGTACACAGCACTGAAGCTTTCTTT. Protein product: CASSLVHSTEAFF.

This sequence joins TRBV30 and TRBJ1-5; 10 nucleotides agree with TRBD1. V gave up 2 bases and J gave up 6 bases; unmatched junction bases: 7. This CDR3 comprises 15 residues. CDR1 GTSNPN and CDR2 SVGIG come from the germline V gene (reference sequence). CDR3 nucleotides: TGTGCCTGGAGTATGGCGGGACAGGGGAGTCAGCCCCAGCATTTT. Translating gives CAWSMAGQGSQPQHF.

The V gene is TRBV4-1, the J gene TRBJ1-4, with 8 bases fitting TRBD1. Germline loops: CDR1 MGHRA, CDR2 YSYEKL. The CDR3 has 15 residues. Trimming at V came to 4 bases and at J to 0 bases, leaving 1 base not matched to a gene. The CDR3 coding sequence is TGCGCCAGCAGCCCACAGGGGGCAACTAATGAAAAACTGTTTTTT. Translating gives CASSPQGATNEKLFF.

The CDR3 nucleotides read TGTGCCAGCAGTTCAGGGATCTCTAACTATGGCTACACCTTC. Its protein is CASSSGISNYGYTF. The V gene is TRBV27, the J gene TRBJ1-2, with D perhaps matching TRBD1 (5 bases). The germline V and J ends were trimmed by 4 bases and 0 bases, with 9 bases remaining between them. The CDR3 totals 14 residues. Germline CDR1 MNHEY, CDR2 SMNVEV (reference sequence).